These 21 T cell receptor beta chains originate from one sample sequenced in a study of blood T cell repertoires in COVID-19. The repertoire was sequenced with immunoSEQ multiplex PCR; TCRdb's copy has only in-frame clones and lacks some. The table has about 150,000 clones, more than 75% seen once. Material: peripheral blood. The source of these receptors is a man aged 60 to 75 with acute or convalescent COVID-19.

This chain links TRBV28 with TRBJ2-5, with TRBD2 matching 12 bases. The CDR3 covers 17 residues. V shed 2 bases and J 0 bases; nucleotides not matched to a gene: 4. Per germline, CDR1 MDHEN and CDR2 SYDVKM. For the CDR3, the DNA is TGTGCCAGCAGTTTAATCGGGACTAGCGGGTACCAAGAGACCCAGTACTTC. It specifies CASSLIGTSGYQETQYF.

The rearrangement uses TRBV14 and TRBJ2-5, with 9 bases that match TRBD1. The germline V gene encodes CDR1 SGHDN and CDR2 FVKESK. This CDR3 comprises 15 residues. The trim removed 3 bases at V and 5 bases at J, leaving 7 bases unmatched. The CDR3 spells CASSQGTGHAETQYF. The CDR3 DNA is TGTGCCAGCAGCCAGGGGACAGGGCACGCTGAGACCCAGTACTTC. Looking up the rest from reference TRBV14 and TRBJ2-5 gives the full variable domain: EAGVTQFPSHSVIEKGQTVTLRCDPISGHDNLYWYRRVMGKEIKFLLHFVKESKQDESGMPNNRFLAERTGGTYSTLKVQPAELEDSGVYFCASSQGTGHAETQYFGPGTRLLVL.

The chain carries TRBV30 and TRBJ1-3, with D tentatively TRBD1 (5 bases). Germline assignment: CDR1 GTSNPN and CDR2 SVGIG (reference sequence). This CDR3 has 12 amino acids. Trimming took 4 bases from V and 1 from J, leaving 5 bases between them. The CDR3 loop is CAWKGSGNTIYF. DNA of the CDR3: TGTGCCTGGAAGGGGTCTGGAAACACCATATATTTT.

The CDR3 sequence is CASRDRGSKDTQYF. The DNA of the CDR3 is TGTGCCAGCAGGGACAGGGGGAGTAAGGATACGCAGTATTTT. The genes are TRBV28 and TRBJ2-3; 10 bases agree with TRBD1. This CDR3 region has 14 residues. Germline CDR1 is MDHEN and CDR2 is SYDVKM. Losses at the gene ends were 6 bases for V and 6 bases for J; bases not matched to a gene: 6.

This chain joins TRBV6-1 and TRBJ2-3; TRBD2 is a possible D gene (6 bases). V was clipped by 2 bases and J by 6 bases, with 12 bases between them. The V gene's germline CDR1 is MNHNS and CDR2 SASEGT. The CDR3 is 14 amino acids. The CDR3, as DNA: TGTGCCAGCAGTGAATTCCGAGGGAGGGATACGCAGTATTTT. This gives the protein CASSEFRGRDTQYF.

In nucleotides, the CDR3 is TGCGCCAGCAGCTTGGACAGGGGGGCCGGTCAGCCCCAGCATTTT. This translates into CASSLDRGAGQPQHF. The chain recombines TRBV5-1 with TRBJ1-5; TRBD1 agrees at 8 bases. V lost 0 bases to trimming and J lost 6 bases; unmatched junction nucleotides: 5. Germline V gives CDR1 SGHRS, CDR2 YFSETQ. The CDR3 is 15 amino acids.

V and J are TRBV7-2 and TRBJ1-6, with 9 bases that match TRBD1. The CDR3 sequence is 15 residues long. CDR1 is SGHTA and CDR2 is FQGNSA in the germline V gene. J gave up 9 bases and V 5 bases, and 8 bases lay outside the gene matches. The CDR3: CASSASGTGFSPLHF. The CDR3 DNA is TGTGCCAGCAGCGCCTCCGGGACAGGGTTTTCACCCCTCCACTTT.

V usage is TRBV7-9 and J usage is TRBJ2-3, with 13 bases aligning to TRBD2. The CDR3 has 19 amino acids. Germline CDR1 reads SEHNR; CDR2 reads FQNEAQ (reference sequence). After removal of 5 bases from V and 3 bases from J, the junction contained 14 bases not matched to a gene. The CDR3 nucleotides are TGTGCCAGCAGCCCATGGACCGGACTAGCGGGAGAAAGTACAGATACGCAGTATTTT. Translation gives CASSPWTGLAGESTDTQYF.

The rearrangement links TRBV6-5 to TRBJ2-7; 7 bases match TRBD2. J lost 2 bases, V lost 7 bases, and 8 bases had no gene match. Germline V gene sequence: CDR1 MNHEY, CDR2 SVGAGI. The CDR3 spans 14 residues. This CDR3 is CASIRASGTYEQYF. CDR3 bases: TGTGCCAGCATCCGGGCTAGCGGAACCTACGAGCAGTACTTC.

The chain joins TRBV4-1 to TRBJ2-7; 9 nucleotides match TRBD2. Trimming removed 1 base from V and 0 bases from J; junction bases left unmatched: 13. The CDR3 covers 19 residues. Germline CDR1 and CDR2: MGHRA and YSYEKL. The CDR3 loop is CASSQVFGTSYAGSYEQYF. The CDR3 nucleotides read TGCGCCAGCAGCCAAGTATTCGGGACTAGCTATGCCGGCTCCTACGAGCAGTACTTC.

The chain couples TRBV6-5 to TRBJ1-2, with 7 bases lining up with TRBD1. The CDR3 contains 15 residues. Per the germline V gene, CDR1 is MNHEY and CDR2 is SVGAGI. V lost 8 bases and J lost 3; bases outside the gene matches: 12. CDR3: CASSKPGQGDYGYTF. CDR3 sequence (DNA): TGTGCCAGCTCCAAGCCGGGGCAGGGGGACTATGGCTACACCTTC.

The chain uses TRBV5-1 and TRBJ2-5; 7 bases agree with TRBD2. Trimming at V came to 1 base and at J to 3 bases, leaving 6 bases not matched to a gene. Germline V gene sequence: CDR1 SGHRS, CDR2 YFSETQ. The CDR3 consists of 15 residues. The CDR3 DNA reads as TGCGCCAGCAGCTTGACCGGGACTACAAAAGAGACCCAGTACTTC. It translates to CASSLTGTTKETQYF. The variable domain in full, with the rest retrieved from reference TRBV5-1 and TRBJ2-5, is KAGVTQTPRYLIKTRGQQVTLSCSPISGHRSVSWYQQTPGQGLQFLFEYFSETQRNKGNFPGRFSGRQFSNSRSEMNVSTLELGDSALYLCASSLTGTTKETQYFGPGTRLLVL.

This clone was counted a single time. The chain combines TRBV9 with TRBJ2-7; D perhaps matches TRBD2 (6 bases). The germline CDR1 and CDR2 sequences are SGDLS and YYNGEE. CDR3 length: 16 residues. The V end lost 3 bases, the J end lost 3 bases, and 19 bases lay between the germline ends. The DNA for the CDR3 is TGTGCCAGCAGCGAAAATACGGGCGGGGAGTACTACGAGCAGTACTTC. It yields the protein CASSENTGGEYYEQYF. Full variable domain (remainder filled in from reference TRBV9 and TRBJ2-7): DSGVTQTPKHLITATGQRVTLRCSPRSGDLSVYWYQQSLDQGLQFLIQYYNGEERAKGNILERFSAQQFPDLHSELNLSSLELGDSALYFCASSENTGGEYYEQYFGPGTRLTVT.

The sample holds a few counts of this clone. The V call is TRBV27, the J call TRBJ2-3; 10 bases match TRBD2. There are 15 residues in the CDR3. CDR1 and CDR2 from the germline V gene are MNHEY and SMNVEV (reference sequence). J lost 3 bases, V lost 5 bases, and 5 bases had no gene match. The CDR3 sequence: CASSTRTSGTDTQYF. The DNA for the CDR3 is TGTGCCAGCAGTACCAGGACTAGCGGAACAGATACGCAGTATTTT.

The V gene is TRBV28, the J gene TRBJ1-5; no firm D call. The CDR3 spans 13 residues. Looked up from germline, CDR1 is MDHEN and CDR2 is SYDVKM. Trimming pared 7 bases from V and 3 bases from J, leaving 10 bases between. CDR3 in amino acids: CASIRATNQPQHF. The CDR3 region has the DNA TGTGCCAGCATCAGAGCGACCAATCAGCCCCAGCATTTT. The complete variable domain, with remaining parts taken from reference TRBV28 and TRBJ1-5, reads DVKVTQSSRYLVKRTGEKVFLECVQDMDHENMFWYRQDPGLGLRLIYFSYDVKMKEKGDIPEGYSVSREKKERFSLILESASTNQTSMYLCASIRATNQPQHFGDGTRLSIL.

This clone was detected only once. The V gene is TRBV5-1, the J gene TRBJ1-1, with TRBD1 identical over 8 bases. V was clipped by 4 bases and J by 6 bases; unmatched bases: 5. The CDR3 runs to 13 residues. CDR1 SGHRS and CDR2 YFSETQ come from the germline V gene. The CDR3 loop is CASSTRTGSEAFF. For the CDR3, the DNA is TGCGCCAGCAGCACGCGGACAGGGTCTGAAGCTTTCTTT.

Comment on this clone: In the same sample, other DNA sequences code for this CDR3. J is TRBJ2-2 and V is TRBV11-2; D uncertain. Germline CDR1 SGHAT, CDR2 FQNNGV. V was cut by 5 bases and J by 1 base, with 8 bases left in between. The CDR3 totals 14 residues. The CDR3 bases are TGTGCCAGCAGCCGCCGCGGGAACACCGGGGAGCTGTTTTTT. The encoded protein is CASSRRGNTGELFF.

The V and J genes are TRBV10-3 and TRBJ2-2; 9 bases line up with TRBD1. The CDR3 is made up of 16 amino acids. Unmatched junction bases numbered 4, after V lost 5 bases and J lost 0 bases. Germline V gene data show CDR1 as ENHRY and CDR2 as SYGVKD. Here the CDR3 DNA reads TGTGCCATCAGTTGGGACAGGGTTGCGAACACCGGGGAGCTGTTTTTT. It is translated as CAISWDRVANTGELFF.

The chain couples TRBV6-4 to TRBJ2-6; D might be TRBD2 (5 bases). The CDR3 spans 17 residues. Germline CDR1 is MRHNA and CDR2 is SNTAGT. The V end was cut by 2 bases, the J end by 1 base, with 12 bases between. The CDR3 DNA follows: TGTGCCAGCAGTGACCGACCCGGGGAGTCTGGGGCCAACGTCCTGACTTTC. The encoded protein is CASSDRPGESGANVLTF.

V is TRBV7-9 and J is TRBJ2-2, with a weak D call TRBD1 (5 bases). Germline lookup yields CDR1 SEHNR and CDR2 FQNEAQ (reference sequence). Trimming shortened V by 1 base and J by 9 bases, and 12 bases separated the two germline ends. This CDR3 has 14 residues. The CDR3 nucleotides are TGTGCCAGCAGCTTAGGGGGCCAGTCCCGGGAGCTGTTTTTT. Translation: CASSLGGQSRELFF.

The rearrangement uses TRBV5-6 and TRBJ2-5; D may be TRBD1 (5 bases). The germline gives CDR1 SGHDT, CDR2 YYEEEE. The CDR3 consists of 18 residues. V shed 4 bases and J shed 2 bases, with 24 bases lying between them. The CDR3 region is CASSIPSTSDRSQETQYF. CDR3 bases: TGTGCCAGCAGCATACCCTCAACTTCCGACAGATCGCAAGAGACCCAGTACTTC.